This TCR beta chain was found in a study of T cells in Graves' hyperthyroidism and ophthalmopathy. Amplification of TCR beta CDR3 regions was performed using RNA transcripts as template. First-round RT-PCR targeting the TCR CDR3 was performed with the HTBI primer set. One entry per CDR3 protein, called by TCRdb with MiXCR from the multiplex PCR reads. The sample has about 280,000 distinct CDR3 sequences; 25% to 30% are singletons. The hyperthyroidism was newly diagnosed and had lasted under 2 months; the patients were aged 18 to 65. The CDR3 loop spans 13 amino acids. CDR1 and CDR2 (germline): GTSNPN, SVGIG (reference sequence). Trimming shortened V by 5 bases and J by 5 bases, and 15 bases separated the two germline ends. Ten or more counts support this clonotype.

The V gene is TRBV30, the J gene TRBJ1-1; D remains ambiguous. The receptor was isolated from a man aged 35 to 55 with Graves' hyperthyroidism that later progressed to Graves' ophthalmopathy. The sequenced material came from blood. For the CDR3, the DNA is TGTGCCTGGGTGGAGGCCACCTTAACTGAAGCTTTCTTT. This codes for CAWVEATLTEAFF. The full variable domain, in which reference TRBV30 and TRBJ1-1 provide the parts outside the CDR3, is SQTIHQWPATLVQPVGSPLSLECTVEGTSNPNLYWYRQAAGRGLQLLFYSVGIGQISSEVPQNLSASRPQDRQFILSSKKLLLSDSGFYLCAWVEATLTEAFFGQGTRLTVV.